This TCR beta chain was captured in a study of blood T cell repertoires in COVID-19. Study-wide background: From the United States, Italy and Spain came samples of acute and convalescent COVID-19. The analysed material was cDNA or gDNA that came from T cells, B-cell-depleted T cells, or PBMCs.

Authors' processing steps: Using reference gene primer amplification, nucleated cell counts were estimated. Measured with immunoSEQ multiplex PCR; TCRdb has only the in-frame clones, and not every one. D and trimming come from the DNA, and the V and J calls and clone size come from that table. The table has 250,000 to 300,000 clones, 91% seen once. The CDR3 contains 16 residues. Trimming took 2 bases from V and 0 from J, leaving 13 bases between them. Germline V gives CDR1 LGHDT, CDR2 YNNKEL (reference sequence). Clinical history as reported by participants underpinned cohort assignment. Specimen: PBMCs or T cells enriched from blood (not recorded which). J is TRBJ1-2 and V is TRBV3-1 (or the pseudogene TRBV3-2); D may be TRBD1 (6 bases). The receptor comes from a human donor in a cohort exposed to, infected with or recovered from COVID-19 (not recorded which). The donor label of this sample is uncertain. Here the CDR3 reads CASSQTRDITNYGYTF. The CDR3 DNA follows: TGTGCCAGCAGCCAAACTCGGGACATAACTAACTATGGCTACACCTTC.